This passage covers 3 T cell receptor beta chains from one sample sequenced in a study of cytomegalovirus exposure and HLA in healthy donors. The PCR was carried out with 60 Vbeta primers and 13 Jbeta primers. Clones were read by immunoSEQ multiplex PCR, and TCRdb kept only the in-frame ones, dropping some. Here the sample spans some 70,000 clones, roughly 84% being singletons. Sequencing used PBMCs. The receptors were sampled from a woman in her forties or fifties in good health and CMV-seronegative.

The table lists this clone with a count of one. One junction end disagrees with the germline gene, perhaps due to a read error. V and J are TRBV7-9 and TRBJ2-5; the match to TRBD2 covers 11 bases. The CDR3 consists of 16 residues. CDR1 SEHNR and CDR2 FQNEAQ come from the germline V gene (reference sequence). CDR3 DNA sequence: TGTACCAGCAGGCCGTCACTAGCGGGAGCATTAAAGACCCAGTACTTC. It is translated as CTSRPSLAGALKTQYF.

The rearrangement joins TRBV28 to TRBJ2-3, with 8 positions matching TRBD2. Germline V CDR1 and CDR2: MDHEN, SYDVKM. The CDR3 has 16 amino acids. After removal of 7 bases from V and 1 base from J, the junction contained 10 bases not matched to a gene. The CDR3 loop reads CASTVAGRGGTDTQYF. In DNA form, the CDR3 reads TGTGCCAGCACCGTAGCGGGAAGGGGTGGCACAGATACGCAGTATTTT.

The rearrangement joins TRBV7-9 to TRBJ2-1, with TRBD2 identical over 8 bases. Per the germline V gene, CDR1 is SEHNR and CDR2 is FQNEAQ (reference sequence). The J segment lost 6 bases and the V segment lost 4 bases, leaving 2 bases of the junction unmatched. This CDR3 is built from 13 residues. The CDR3 DNA reads TGTGCCAGCAGCTCGGGACTAGGCAATGAGCAGTTCTTC. Translated, it gives CASSSGLGNEQFF.